A single sample is the source of the 8 T cell receptor beta chains below, sequenced in a study of T cells in Graves' hyperthyroidism and ophthalmopathy. The investigators amplified TCR beta CDR3 regions from RNA transcripts. The primer set for the first-round RT-PCR of the TCR CDR3 was HTBI. Each CDR3 protein is one row after TCRdb ran MiXCR on the multiplex PCR reads. This sample carries about 270,000 distinct CDR3 sequences, around 22% of them seen once, and the ten largest clones take around two thirds. The sample consisted of blood. The receptors derive from a man aged 25 to 40 with Graves' ophthalmopathy.

This clonotype was detected a few times. DNA for the CDR3: TGCGCCAGCAGCGTCATTGAAGGGGAGACCCAGTACTTC. Translation gives CASSVIEGETQYF. V is TRBV4-1 and J is TRBJ2-5; D remains ambiguous. Germline-derived CDR1 and CDR2 are MGHRA and YSYEKL. The V end lost 5 bases, the J end lost 5 bases, and 12 bases lay between the germline ends. The length of the CDR3 is 13 residues.

This clonotype turned up a few times. The rearrangement uses TRBV28 and TRBJ2-7; possibly TRBD1 for D (7 bases). Germline loops: CDR1 MDHEN, CDR2 SYDVKM. CDR3 size: 13 residues. V was clipped by 8 bases and J by 0 bases, with 11 bases between them. For the CDR3, the DNA is TGTGCCAGCGGGGGGACAGCCTCCTACGAGCAGTACTTC. Translation: CASGGTASYEQYF.

This chain uses TRBV5-1 with TRBJ1-1, with D perhaps matching TRBD1 (6 bases). Between the trimmed V and J ends, which lost 0 bases and 4 bases, there was a span of 13 bases. The germline gives CDR1 SGHRS, CDR2 YFSETQ. This CDR3 is 15 amino acids long. CDR3 region: CASSLVGAESTEAFF. The CDR3 DNA is TGCGCCAGCAGCTTGGTGGGGGCTGAGAGCACTGAAGCTTTCTTT.

This clonotype was counted ten times or more. V is TRBV3-1 and J is TRBJ1-1, with D tentatively TRBD1 (6 bases). The CDR3 sequence is 18 residues long. Trimming shortened V by 3 bases and J by 1 base, and 21 bases separated the two germline ends. Germline V gives CDR1 LGHDT, CDR2 YNNKEL (reference sequence). CDR3 sequence reads: CASSQFGKGTIRNTEAFF. In DNA, the CDR3 is TGTGCCAGCAGCCAGTTCGGTAAGGGGACAATTCGGAACACTGAAGCTTTCTTT. The full variable domain, completed using reference TRBV3-1 and TRBJ1-1, is DTAVSQTPKYLVTQMGNDKSIKCEQNLGHDTMYWYKQDSKKFLKIMFSYNNKELIINETVPNRFSPKSPDKAHLNLHINSLELGDSAVYFCASSQFGKGTIRNTEAFFGQGTRLTVV.

J is TRBJ2-2 and V is TRBV6-5; TRBD1 is a possible D gene (5 bases). CDR1 is MNHEY and CDR2 is SVGAGI in the germline V gene. V was trimmed by 2 bases and J by 3 bases, leaving 10 bases between them. This CDR3 is built from 15 residues. Here the CDR3 reads CASSYRGLDTGELFF. The CDR3 DNA reads as TGTGCCAGCAGTTACAGGGGTTTAGACACCGGGGAGCTGTTTTTT.

This clonotype has a handful of counts. The rearrangement uses TRBV12-3 or TRBV12-4 and TRBJ1-1; weak D call: TRBD1 (5 bases). The length of the CDR3 is 14 residues. V lost 5 bases and J 11 bases, leaving 21 bases between the germline ends. CDR3 residues: CASSGGGGRVRAFF. As DNA, the CDR3 is TGTGCCAGCAGTGGGGGTGGGGGGAGGGTTAGGGCTTTCTTT.

This clonotype showed up many times. The chain employs TRBV3-1 and TRBJ2-1; a weak D match, TRBD2 (5 bases). V lost 1 base, J lost 5 bases, and 15 bases lay in between. Germline V gives CDR1 LGHDT, CDR2 YNNKEL (reference sequence). The CDR3 sequence is 16 residues long. CDR3 residues: CASSQASLTLDNEQFF. DNA of the CDR3: TGTGCCAGCAGCCAAGCTAGCTTGACCCTTGACAATGAGCAGTTCTTC.

The sample holds a few counts of this clonotype. The chain couples TRBV24-1 to TRBJ2-2; tentatively, D is TRBD1 (6 bases). Germline-derived CDR1 and CDR2 are KGHDR and SFDVKD. This CDR3 has 15 residues. The V end lost 4 bases, the J end lost 0 bases, and 8 bases lay between the germline ends. In DNA, the CDR3 is TGTGCCACCAGTGAATGGACAGCGAACACCGGGGAGCTGTTTTTT. Its protein product is CATSEWTANTGELFF.